The rows below give T cell receptor beta chains drawn from one sample of a study of response to subunit inactivated influenza vaccine. From the RT-PCR reads, TCRdb called clonotypes with MiXCR, one entry per CDR3 protein. The sample carries under 550,000 distinct CDR3 sequences, 6.5% to 8% recorded once. Sequencing used PBMCs from blood, obtained 23 to 25 months after vaccination. These receptors originate from a man in his fifties or sixties who received an inactivated influenza vaccine. The CDR3 runs from the conserved cysteine through the conserved F or W. Each record gives: D gene, clone size, V gene, J gene, CDR3 protein, CDR3 DNA. A D gene is named only where the DNA matches it firmly. Size values are once, few and many counts, or a class for expanded clones, and some rows have none.

D: TRBD1
size: many
V: TRBV2
J: TRBJ2-7
CDR3: CASSRQGRGSYEQYF
DNA: TGTGCCAGCAGTAGACAGGGAAGGGGGTCCTACGAGCAGTACTTC

D: .
size: many
V: TRBV7-2
J: TRBJ2-7
CDR3: CASSKNGGLFDEQYF
DNA: TGTGCCAGCAGCAAAAACGGCGGTCTATTCGACGAGCAGTACTTC

D: .
size: .
V: TRBV11-2
J: TRBJ2-2
CDR3: CASSFLSGWETAGELFF
DNA: TGTGCCAGCAGCTTCCTCTCTGGGTGGGAGACCGCCGGGGAGCTGTTTTTT

D: .
size: many
V: TRBV4-3
J: TRBJ1-2
CDR3: CASSRNGPLGGYTF
DNA: TGCGCCAGCAGCCGAAACGGTCCCCTTGGTGGCTACACCTTC

D: .
size: few
V: TRBV3-1
J: TRBJ1-1
CDR3: CASSQKGTAEAFF
DNA: TGTGCCAGCAGTCAAAAGGGTACCGCTGAAGCTTTCTTT

D: .
size: many
V: TRBV14
J: TRBJ2-1
CDR3: CASSRGPPSSYNEQFF
DNA: TGTGCCAGCAGCCGCGGACCGCCGAGCTCCTACAATGAGCAGTTCTTC

D: TRBD1
size: .
V: TRBV4-1
J: TRBJ2-7
CDR3: CASSQPRDRAYEQYF
DNA: TGCGCCAGCAGCCAACCCAGGGACAGAGCCTACGAGCAGTACTTC

D: TRBD1
size: few
V: TRBV25-1
J: TRBJ1-5
CDR3: CASSGNRGWGNQPQHF
DNA: TGTGCCAGCAGTGGCAACAGGGGATGGGGCAATCAGCCCCAGCATTTT

D: TRBD2
size: many
V: TRBV20-1
J: TRBJ2-1
CDR3: CRAKTSGATNEQFF
DNA: TGCAGAGCAAAGACTAGCGGGGCGACGAATGAGCAGTTCTTC

D: TRBD1
size: .
V: TRBV27
J: TRBJ2-7
CDR3: CASSLGQGTREQYF
DNA: TGTGCCAGCAGCCTTGGACAGGGGACGAGAGAGCAGTACTTC

D: TRBD2
size: many
V: TRBV27
J: TRBJ2-3
CDR3: CASRGGSGRILDTQYF
DNA: TGTGCCAGCAGGGGGGGTAGCGGGAGGATTCTAGATACGCAGTATTTT

D: TRBD2
size: few
V: TRBV28
J: TRBJ2-5
CDR3: CASSWPWGTRDETQYF
DNA: TGTGCCAGCAGTTGGCCTTGGGGGACTAGGGACGAGACCCAGTACTTC

D: TRBD2
size: many
V: TRBV5-1
J: TRBJ2-1
CDR3: CASSFLAGDVGEQFF
DNA: TGCGCCAGCAGCTTCCTAGCGGGGGATGTGGGTGAGCAGTTCTTC

D: .
size: many
V: TRBV16
J: TRBJ1-2
CDR3: CASSPPDSPNYGYTF
DNA: TGTGCCAGCAGCCCCCCCGACAGTCCTAACTATGGCTACACCTTC

D: .
size: few
V: TRBV6-1
J: TRBJ2-3
CDR3: CASRIASDGERGTQYF
DNA: TGTGCCAGCAGGATAGCCTCGGACGGGGAGCGAGGTACGCAGTATTTT

D: TRBD2
size: many
V: TRBV12-3/TRBV12-4
J: TRBJ2-7
CDR3: CASSFLAGAIQQYF
DNA: TGTGCCAGCAGTTTCCTAGCGGGGGCTATACAGCAGTACTTC

D: TRBD1
size: few
V: TRBV25-1
J: TRBJ2-5
CDR3: CASSDSRGGAGGEETQYF
DNA: TGTGCCAGCAGTGATTCTAGAGGCGGGGCAGGGGGCGAGGAGACCCAGTACTTC

D: .
size: few
V: TRBV4-2
J: TRBJ1-6
CDR3: CASRENRDTSSYNSPLHF
DNA: TGTGCCAGCAGGGAAAACCGGGACACCAGCTCCTATAATTCACCCCTCCACTTT

D: .
size: .
V: TRBV10-3
J: TRBJ2-7
CDR3: CAISDNRADEQYF
DNA: TGTGCCATCAGTGACAACAGGGCGGACGAGCAGTACTTC